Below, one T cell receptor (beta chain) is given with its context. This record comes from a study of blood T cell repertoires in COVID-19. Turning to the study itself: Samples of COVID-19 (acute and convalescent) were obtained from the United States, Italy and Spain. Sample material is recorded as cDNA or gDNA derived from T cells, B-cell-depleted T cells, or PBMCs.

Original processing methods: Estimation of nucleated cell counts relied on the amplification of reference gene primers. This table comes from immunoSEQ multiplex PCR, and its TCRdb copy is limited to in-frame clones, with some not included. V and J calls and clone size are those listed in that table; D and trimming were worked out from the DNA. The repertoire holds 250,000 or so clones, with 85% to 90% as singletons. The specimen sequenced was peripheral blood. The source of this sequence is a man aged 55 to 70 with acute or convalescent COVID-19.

Here the CDR3 DNA reads TGTGCCAGCGGGCGCGGACAGGGGGCCCCTAATGAGCAGTTCTTC. This sequence encodes CASGRGQGAPNEQFF. The chain has TRBV2 and TRBJ2-1, with TRBD1 identical over 11 bases. The CDR3 has 15 amino acids. The V and J ends lost 8 bases and 7 bases, in that order; junction bases with no gene match: 10. Germline-derived CDR1 and CDR2 are SNHLY and FYNNEI.